This passage covers 12 T cell receptor beta chains from one sample sequenced in a study of blood T cell repertoires in COVID-19. The table came from immunoSEQ multiplex PCR; TCRdb's copy has only in-frame clones and leaves some out. The sample carries roughly 130,000 clones, around 87% recorded once. The sample comprised peripheral blood. These receptors originate from a woman aged 60-75 years with acute or convalescent COVID-19.

In DNA, the CDR3 is TGTGCCAGCAGCTTGGGACAGGGACTCATGAACACTGAAGCTTTCTTT. It translates to CASSLGQGLMNTEAFF. The chain recombines TRBV7-8 with TRBJ1-1; 9 bases agree with TRBD1. The CDR3 spans 16 residues. V trimming: 3 bases; J trimming: 0 bases; junction bases outside the gene matches: 5. Germline lookup yields CDR1 SGHVS and CDR2 FQNEAQ.

The chain carries TRBV6-5 and TRBJ1-2, with TRBD1 identical over 9 bases. With V trimmed by 6 bases and J by 2 bases, 4 bases remained unmatched. The CDR3 contains 14 residues. Germline V CDR1 and CDR2: MNHEY, SVGAGI. CDR3 sequence reads: CASRRTGENYGYTF. The CDR3 DNA reads TGTGCCAGCAGGAGGACAGGGGAAAACTATGGCTACACCTTC.

This clone was observed a few times. The chain combines TRBV11-2 with TRBJ2-1; a possible D gene is TRBD2 (6 bases). V lost 6 bases and J 2 bases, leaving 14 bases between the germline ends. From germline, CDR1 is SGHAT and CDR2 FQNNGV. The CDR3 sequence is 15 residues long. The CDR3 sequence is CASRSAGLAYNEQFF. CDR3 bases: TGTGCCAGCAGAAGCGCGGGACTGGCCTACAATGAGCAGTTCTTC.

The J gene is TRBJ2-1, the V gene TRBV5-4, with TRBD2 matching 9 bases. This CDR3 is 13 amino acids long. CDR1 and CDR2 (germline): SGHNT, YYREEE (reference sequence). V shed 7 bases and J 2 bases; nucleotides not matched to a gene: 1. The CDR3 loop reads CASGTSTYNEQFF. The CDR3 DNA sequence: TGTGCCAGCGGGACTAGCACCTACAATGAGCAGTTCTTC. Using reference TRBV5-4 and TRBJ2-1 for the parts outside the CDR3, the full variable domain is ETGVTQSPTHLIKTRGQQVTLRCSSQSGHNTVSWYQQALGQGPQFIFQYYREEENGRGNFPPRFSGLQFPNYSSELNVNALELDDSALYLCASGTSTYNEQFFGPGTRLTVL.

The chain recombines TRBV12-5 with TRBJ2-5, with 10 bases fitting TRBD1. From germline, CDR1 is LGHNT and CDR2 FRNRAP. The J segment lost 5 bases and the V segment lost 2 bases, leaving 5 bases of the junction unmatched. CDR3 size: 15 residues. CDR3 sequence: CASGLTRTGGETQYF. The CDR3, as DNA: TGTGCTAGTGGTTTGACCCGGACAGGGGGGGAGACCCAGTACTTC.

This chain joins TRBV5-1 and TRBJ2-3; 8 bases fit TRBD1. CDR3 length: 17 amino acids. J was trimmed by 1 base and V by 1 base; bases with no gene match: 8. Germline assignment: CDR1 SGHRS and CDR2 YFSETQ. Here the CDR3 DNA reads TGCGCCAGCAGCTTGCAGGGGGCTAGCATGGGCACAGATACGCAGTATTTT. This gives the protein CASSLQGASMGTDTQYF. Using reference TRBV5-1 and TRBJ2-3 for the parts outside the CDR3, the full variable domain is KAGVTQTPRYLIKTRGQQVTLSCSPISGHRSVSWYQQTPGQGLQFLFEYFSETQRNKGNFPGRFSGRQFSNSRSEMNVSTLELGDSALYLCASSLQGASMGTDTQYFGPGTRLTVL.

V gene TRBV28 combines with J gene TRBJ1-2; TRBD1 is a possible D gene (6 bases). From germline, CDR1 is MDHEN and CDR2 SYDVKM. The V end was cut by 6 bases, the J end by 0 bases, with 8 bases between. The CDR3 runs 13 residues. In nucleotides, the CDR3 is TGTGCCAGCAGATGGGACACTAACTATGGCTACACCTTC. It yields the protein CASRWDTNYGYTF.

The V call is TRBV5-1, the J call TRBJ2-5, with a weak D call TRBD1 (5 bases). V shed 0 bases and J shed 5 bases, with 17 bases lying between them. The CDR3 has 16 amino acids. Germline CDR1 reads SGHRS; CDR2 reads YFSETQ. CDR3: CASSLAGLSHGETQYF. The CDR3, as DNA: TGCGCCAGCAGCTTGGCAGGGCTATCTCATGGGGAGACCCAGTACTTC.

This clone was seen just once. The CDR3 region is CASSQILAGDLYEQFF. In DNA, the CDR3 is TGCGCCAGCAGCCAAATCCTAGCGGGAGACTTATATGAGCAGTTCTTC. This chain connects TRBV4-1 to TRBJ2-1; 10 bases match TRBD2. CDR3 length: 16 amino acids. The germline V gene has CDR1 MGHRA and CDR2 YSYEKL. V lost 2 bases and J lost 8; bases outside the gene matches: 9.

The rearrangement uses TRBV7-9 and TRBJ2-5, with 9 bases matching TRBD1. CDR1 SEHNR and CDR2 FQNEAQ come from the germline V gene (reference sequence). With V trimmed by 6 bases and J by 4 bases, 6 bases remained unmatched. CDR3 size: 14 residues. This CDR3 is CASRRGQGRETQYF. In DNA, the CDR3 is TGTGCCAGCAGGCGGGGACAGGGTAGAGAGACCCAGTACTTC.

The chain is built from TRBV5-1 and TRBJ2-5, with a possible D match to TRBD2 (5 bases). The CDR3 runs 13 residues. The germline CDR1 and CDR2 sequences are SGHRS and YFSETQ. Trimming removed 5 bases at V and 2 bases at J, with 10 bases between. The CDR3 is CASSGAEQETQYF. The CDR3, as DNA: TGCGCCAGCAGTGGAGCGGAACAAGAGACCCAGTACTTC.

The rearrangement uses TRBV11-3 and TRBJ1-4; possible D gene TRBD1, 5 bases. From germline, CDR1 is SGHNT and CDR2 YENEEA. Trimming took off 3 bases at V and 2 bases at J, with 13 bases between the two ends. This CDR3 is built from 16 residues. The DNA for the CDR3 is TGTGCCAGCAGCTTCGGCAGGGTAACGACTAATGAAAAACTGTTTTTT. Protein product: CASSFGRVTTNEKLFF.